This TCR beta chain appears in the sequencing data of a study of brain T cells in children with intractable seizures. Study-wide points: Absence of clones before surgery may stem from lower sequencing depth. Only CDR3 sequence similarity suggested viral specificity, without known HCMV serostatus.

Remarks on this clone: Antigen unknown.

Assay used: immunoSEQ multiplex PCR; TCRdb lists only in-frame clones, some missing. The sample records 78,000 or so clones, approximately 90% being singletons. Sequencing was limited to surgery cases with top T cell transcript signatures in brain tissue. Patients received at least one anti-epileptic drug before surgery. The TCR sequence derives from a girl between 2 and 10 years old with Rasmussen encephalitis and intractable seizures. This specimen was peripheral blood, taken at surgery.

CDR3 sequence: CAWSSDRNSPLHF. The CDR3 DNA follows: TGTGCCTGGAGTTCCGACAGGAATTCACCCCTCCACTTT. The chain employs TRBV30 and TRBJ1-6; D is perhaps TRBD1 (6 bases). With 2 bases removed from V and 7 bases from J, the gap between germline ends came to 9 bases. The germline CDR1 and CDR2 sequences are GTSNPN and SVGIG (reference sequence). The CDR3 is 13 amino acids.